Listed below are T cell receptor beta chains from one sample, sequenced in a study of blood T cell repertoires in COVID-19. Sequencing used immunoSEQ multiplex PCR; TCRdb keeps in-frame clones, though not all of them. The table lists around 120,000 clones, over 80% of them singletons, with under 30% in the top ten. Sequenced input: peripheral blood. These receptors all stem from a woman in her sixties or seventies with acute or convalescent COVID-19. Each CDR3 is given with its conserved first and last residue. D genes are given only for firm matches. The size of a clone is reported for some rows only, either as once, few or many, or as a class for expanded clones.

D	V	J	size	DNA	CDR3
TRBD2	TRBV4-2	TRBJ2-1	NA	TGTGCCAGCAGCCAATTAGCGGGGGGGCGCGATGAGCAGTTCTTC	CASSQLAGGRDEQFF
NA	TRBV7-3	TRBJ1-2	NA	TGTGCCAGCAGCTCTTTCAGGGCTAGTGGCTACACCTTC	CASSSFRASGYTF
TRBD1	TRBV30	TRBJ2-7	NA	TGTGCCTGGAGTCCTGGGACAGAAGGCTACGAGCAGTACTTC	CAWSPGTEGYEQYF
TRBD1	TRBV7-2	TRBJ2-5	NA	TGTGCCAGCAGTTACACGGGACAGGGGGAGACCCAGTACTTC	CASSYTGQGETQYF
NA	TRBV27	TRBJ2-7	NA	TGTGCCAGCAGCGTGCTAAGCTCCTACGAGCAGTACTTC	CASSVLSSYEQYF
NA	TRBV10-3	TRBJ2-2	NA	TGTGCCATCAGCCAGGGGAGCACCGGGGAGCTGTTTTTT	CAISQGSTGELFF
TRBD1	TRBV7-3	TRBJ2-7	once	TGTGCCAGCAGCTCCCCAGGGGGCGAGCAGTACTTC	CASSSPGGEQYF
TRBD1	TRBV19	TRBJ1-6	NA	TGTGCCAGTAGCCTTACCGCCGGGGGGACAGGTTCACCCCTCCACTTT	CASSLTAGGTGSPLHF
NA	TRBV19	TRBJ1-3	once	TGTGCCAGTAGTAAGCCTGTGGGGGGAGCATCTGGAAACACCATATATTTT	CASSKPVGGASGNTIYF
TRBD2	TRBV11-2	TRBJ2-1	NA	TGTGCCAGCAGCTTAGACCTAGCGGCCTACAATGAGCAGTTCTTC	CASSLDLAAYNEQFF
TRBD1	TRBV15	TRBJ1-5	NA	TGTGCCACCAGCAGAGGTGACAGGGGGCTCAATCAGCCCCAGCATTTT	CATSRGDRGLNQPQHF
TRBD2	TRBV6-6	TRBJ2-5	NA	TGTGCCAGCAGGCGGCGGGGGGCGGGAGAGACCCAGTACTTC	CASRRRGAGETQYF
TRBD1	TRBV28	TRBJ2-3	NA	TGTGCCAGCAGTCCGGACAGGGAGACGCAGTATTTT	CASSPDRETQYF
TRBD1	TRBV5-8	TRBJ1-6	NA	TGTGCCAGCAGCTCCGGGACAGGGGGCACCAGCTCCTATAATTCACCCCTCCACTTT	CASSSGTGGTSSYNSPLHF
NA	TRBV19	TRBJ1-5	NA	TGTGCCAGTACCCTTCGCCATGGGGCCAGCAATCAGCCCCAGCATTTT	CASTLRHGASNQPQHF
NA	TRBV3-1/TRBV3-2	TRBJ1-6	NA	TGTGCCAGCAGCCAAGGGACTCTGGATTCACCCCTCCACTTT	CASSQGTLDSPLHF
NA	TRBV24-1	TRBJ1-1	NA	TGTGCCACCAGTGACCCAGGGGTTTCTGAAGCTTTCTTT	CATSDPGVSEAFF
TRBD1	TRBV7-2	TRBJ1-5	few	TGTGCCAGCAGCTTAGGCGGACAGGGGAGCAATCAGCCCCAGCATTTT	CASSLGGQGSNQPQHF
TRBD2	TRBV10-3	TRBJ2-3	NA	TGTGCCATCAGTGATCGAAAACTAGCGGGGGGCAGGGATACGCAGTATTTT	CAISDRKLAGGRDTQYF
TRBD1	TRBV5-1	TRBJ1-2	NA	TGCGCCAGCAGCTTACCGGGACAGGGGAACTATGGCTACACCTTC	CASSLPGQGNYGYTF
NA	TRBV6-5	TRBJ1-1	NA	TGTGCCAGCAGTTACTCGAAAGGGGTGAACACTGAAGCTTTCTTT	CASSYSKGVNTEAFF
NA	TRBV6-5	TRBJ1-1	NA	TGTGCCAGCAGTCCCCTGACAGTGAACACTGAAGCTTTCTTT	CASSPLTVNTEAFF
NA	TRBV18	TRBJ2-7	NA	TGTGCCAGCTCACCAGCGGGGACGACAGGGCCCTCCGAGCAGTACTTC	CASSPAGTTGPSEQYF
NA	TRBV28	TRBJ1-4	NA	TGTGCCAGCAGTTTCGCGCAGGGCGCTAGTGAAAAACTGTTTTTT	CASSFAQGASEKLFF
NA	TRBV19	TRBJ1-2	NA	TGTGCCAGTAGTAGTGGGGCAGCAGAAGGAAATAGCTATGGCTACACCTTC	CASSSGAAEGNSYGYTF
NA	TRBV13	TRBJ2-7	NA	TGTGCCAGCAGCTCCCAGGGGAATACCTACGAGCAGTACTTC	CASSSQGNTYEQYF
NA	TRBV6-5	TRBJ2-3	NA	TGTGCCAGCAGTCTAGCCGGCACAGATACGCAGTATTTT	CASSLAGTDTQYF
NA	TRBV4-1	TRBJ1-3	NA	TGCGCCAGCAGCCACCTTAGGGCAGGGGTTAACTCTGGAAACACCATATATTTT	CASSHLRAGVNSGNTIYF
TRBD1	TRBV6-5	TRBJ1-1	NA	TGTGCCAGCACCCCCCCCGGGACAGGGGGCTCTGAAGCTTTCTTT	CASTPPGTGGSEAFF
NA	TRBV3-1/TRBV3-2	TRBJ1-4	once	TGTGCCAGCAGCCAAGAGCCGGGGGATGAAAAACTGTTTTTT	CASSQEPGDEKLFF
NA	TRBV5-4	TRBJ2-7	NA	TGTGCCAGCAGCTATACGGGCCGGGGGTCAGCCTACGAGCAGTACTTC	CASSYTGRGSAYEQYF
NA	TRBV21-1	TRBJ1-3	once	TGTGCCAGCAGCAAGCCTCGGGACACCTCTGGAAACACCATATATTTT	CASSKPRDTSGNTIYF
NA	TRBV7-9	TRBJ1-2	few	TGTGCCAGCAGCTTGGAGAATTATGGCTACGGCACCTTC	CASSLENYGYGTF
NA	TRBV28	TRBJ2-4	once	TGTGCCAGCAGTTTTACAGGGAAGTTCCAAAACATTCAGTACTTC	CASSFTGKFQNIQYF
NA	TRBV5-1	TRBJ1-2	NA	TGCGCCAGCAGCTTGGATGGCGGAACTAACTATGGCTACACCTTC	CASSLDGGTNYGYTF
NA	TRBV30	TRBJ1-5	once	TGTGCCTGGAGTCCACGGGGATTGGGAGGTCAGCCCCAGCATTTT	CAWSPRGLGGQPQHF
TRBD2	TRBV6-1	TRBJ2-7	NA	TGTGCCAGCAGTGAAGCCCGACTAGCGGCCCTCTACGAGCAGTACTTC	CASSEARLAALYEQYF
TRBD1	TRBV12-5	TRBJ1-6	once	TGTGCTAGTGGCCAACACGACAGGGACCATTCACCCCTCCACTTT	CASGQHDRDHSPLHF
NA	TRBV18	TRBJ1-4	NA	TGTGCCAGCTCACCAGGTTCTAGCGACAGTGAAAAACTGTTTTTT	CASSPGSSDSEKLFF
NA	TRBV7-2	TRBJ2-7	NA	TGTGCCAGCAGCTCCCCTGACAATTACGAGCAGTACTTC	CASSSPDNYEQYF
NA	TRBV5-4	TRBJ1-3	NA	TGTGCCAGCAGCTTGGGAGGGAGTTTGGTTAACACCATATATTTT	CASSLGGSLVNTIYF
NA	TRBV28	TRBJ2-7	NA	TGTGCCGGGAGCAAGCAGTACTTC	CAGSKQYF
TRBD1	TRBV2	TRBJ1-3	NA	TGTGCCAGCAGAGACAGGGGAGGAGGAAACACCATATATTTT	CASRDRGGGNTIYF
TRBD1	TRBV10-3	TRBJ1-2	NA	TGTGCCATCAGTGTGACAGGGACTAACTATGGCTACACCTTC	CAISVTGTNYGYTF
NA	TRBV6-5	TRBJ1-6	NA	TGTGCCAGCATCAAAACGGAGGGCAGGGATTCACCCCTCCACTTT	CASIKTEGRDSPLHF
NA	TRBV7-2	TRBJ1-2	NA	TGTGCCAGCAGCTTAGCGTCGGCGGCCTATGGCTACACCTTC	CASSLASAAYGYTF
TRBD1	TRBV19	TRBJ1-4	NA	TGTGCCAGTACCGGACAGGGGATTGAAAAACTGTTTTTT	CASTGQGIEKLFF
NA	TRBV9	TRBJ1-3	NA	TGTGCCAGCAGCCTGGACGGGAGCTCTGGAAACACCATATATTTT	CASSLDGSSGNTIYF
NA	TRBV5-1	TRBJ1-4	NA	TGCGCCAGCAGCCCCGATGACACGAATGAAAAACTGTTTTTT	CASSPDDTNEKLFF
NA	TRBV30	TRBJ1-3	NA	TGTGCCTGGGGCCGGGACTCTGGAAACACCATATATTTT	CAWGRDSGNTIYF
TRBD2	TRBV7-3	TRBJ2-7	NA	TGTGCCAGCAGCTTAACCCTAGCGGGGGGGCCGGGAGAGCAGTACTTC	CASSLTLAGGPGEQYF
NA	TRBV3-1/TRBV3-2	TRBJ2-7	NA	TGTGCCAGCAGCCGTCTCGGGGGCGAGCAGTACTTC	CASSRLGGEQYF
NA	TRBV9	TRBJ1-3	NA	TGTGCCAGCAGCTCCCTGGCACAGGGCGGTGACACCATATATTTT	CASSSLAQGGDTIYF
NA	TRBV29-1	TRBJ1-2	NA	TGCAGCGTAAACCAGGGAGGCGGCTACACCTTC	CSVNQGGGYTF
NA	TRBV25-1	TRBJ1-2	NA	TGTGCCAGCAGTGAATTCGGACAGAGCTATGGCTACACCTTC	CASSEFGQSYGYTF
NA	TRBV5-1	TRBJ1-1	NA	TGCGCCAGCAGCTTGGAGGCAGGTGGAATGAACACTGAAGCTTTCTTT	CASSLEAGGMNTEAFF
NA	TRBV27	TRBJ2-5	NA	TGTGCCAGCAGTTTAATTGCGGGGACGCAAGAGACCCAGTACTTC	CASSLIAGTQETQYF
NA	TRBV6-5	TRBJ2-1	NA	TGTGCCAGCAGTTCGAACTTTTACTCCTACAATGAGCAGTTCTTC	CASSSNFYSYNEQFF
TRBD1	TRBV7-6	TRBJ2-2	NA	TGTGCCAGCAGCCCGTCCGGGGCAGGGGGCGCGGGCACCGGGGAGCTGTTTTTT	CASSPSGAGGAGTGELFF
TRBD2	TRBV27	TRBJ2-3	many	TGTGCCAGCAGTTTAAGTTGGGCGGGGGTTTCCACAGATACGCAGTATTTT	CASSLSWAGVSTDTQYF